This T cell receptor (beta chain) was recorded in a study of T cell responses to AZD1222 COVID-19 vaccine (dated by TCRdb to the early 2020s). Concerning the study at large: AZD1222 recipients with second doses at about 4 weeks or about 12 weeks were pooled, because spike-specific TCR depth and breadth did not differ between schedules. A total of under 250 trial participants underwent TCR sequencing, of whom some 200 had received two doses of AZD1222 and some 25 had received two doses of the MenACWY control vaccine. Trial participants were enrolled by age into subgroups of 18-55, 56-69 and 70-plus years, and around 140, 26 and 57 TCR-sequenced participants, respectively, were included in these subgroups. Study-wide conclusions, independent of this receptor: The vaccine-associated CD4 TCRs covered the entire spike protein, and the dominant responses fell in regions 160-218 and 743-854. Because no samples from the day 14 peak response were available, repertoires could be characterized only after the peak T cell response. Spike-specific TCR breadth and depth rose significantly after two AZD1222 doses compared with day 0 and with MenACWY recipients. Participants were mostly white British and included more females than males, and it was suggested by the authors that clonal diversity may have been underestimated. The 56-69-year group was small, and its depth increase did not reach significance, likely because of low power. Conclusions about previously exposed vaccinees were limited because only a handful of AZD1222 recipients were SARS-CoV-2 seropositive at baseline. Reportedly, almost half of the unique spike-specific TCRs recognized epitopes lying outside the regions that are mutated in the B.1.351 and B.1.1.7 variants.

To note about this clone: The antigen it binds to is not known. No much larger clonotype is one base removed from it; base qualities were not supplied.

CDR1 and CDR2 were assigned from the germline V gene as SGHRS and YFSETQ. The germline ends are 8 bases apart after V is trimmed by 3 bases and J by 0 bases. Including the terminal cysteine and phenylalanine, the CDR3 comprises 14 residues. Here the CDR3 DNA is all that survives: 42 bases in frame from base 1. This sample's time point label indicates: baseline before first vaccination. The vaccinee samples were drawn from two UK trials, COV001 and COV002, one of which was a single-blind randomized controlled phase 2/3 trial testing AZD1222 (ChAdOx1 nCoV-19) in healthy adults. For TCRbeta chain sequencing, PBMC samples from trial participants were taken at day 0 and at day 28 after the second dose. The CDR3 regions of human TCRbeta chains were analyzed by immunosequencing. Per the source publication's procedure: Repertoire TCRs were matched against a reference library of SARS-CoV-2-specific TCRs generated with the MIRA antigen-specificity platform. Breadth was defined as the fraction of unique TCRs that were SARS-CoV-2-associated, and depth was defined as the fraction of total T cells that were SARS-CoV-2-associated. Using the MIRA data, each spike-specific TCR was mapped to the spike region that the TCR reacts to and placed in a CD4 or CD8 class. Log10-transformed breadth and depth values were compared by one-way ANOVA with Sidak's multiple comparisons tests. As stored in TCRdb, this immuneACCESS dataset retains in-frame rearrangements with V and J assigned. A fraction of the clones does not appear; measured against another copy, unresolved V genes explain less than half of the discrepancy, and the remainder lacks a known reason. V and J calls and clone size follow that table, whereas D and trimming were derived from the DNA. For this sample the table gives 70,000 to 95,000 clones, of which more than 75% were detected only once. The ten largest clonotypes hold roughly a fifth of the sample.

The sequence links TRBV5-1 to TRBJ2-3; TRBD2 could be the D gene, as 6 bases match. The TCR originated in an adult in good health. The specimen comprised peripheral blood, sampled on day 0 of AZD1222 vaccination. In nucleotide form, the sequence is TGCGCCAGCAGCTCGGGGGACAGCACAGATACGCAGTATTTT. It translates to CASSSGDSTDTQYF.